Listed below are T cell receptor beta chains from one sample, sequenced in a study of beta chain features in type 1 diabetes. The repertoire was sequenced with immunoSEQ multiplex PCR; TCRdb's copy has only in-frame clones and lacks some. The sample includes approximately 470,000 clones, 25% to 35% of them seen just once. Sample: naive CD4+ T cells from blood. These receptors all come from a man aged 18 to 29 in good health. The CDR3 runs from the conserved cysteine through the conserved F or W. A D gene is named only where the DNA matches it firmly. Not all rows give a size; the values are once, few, many and, for expanded clones, a class.

V: TRBV7-2; size: few; D: NA; J: TRBJ2-3; CDR3: CASTPRGFTDTQYF; DNA: TGTGCCAGCACCCCCCGGGGCTTTACAGATACGCAGTATTTT
V: TRBV5-4; size: NA; D: TRBD2; J: TRBJ2-1; CDR3: CASSLSGSPYNEQFF; DNA: TGTGCCAGCAGCTTGAGCGGGAGCCCCTACAATGAGCAGTTCTTC
V: TRBV5-1; size: NA; D: NA; J: TRBJ2-7; CDR3: CASSLDGRVSYEQYF; DNA: TGCGCCAGCAGCTTGGACGGCAGAGTATCCTACGAGCAGTACTTC
V: TRBV29-1; size: NA; D: NA; J: TRBJ1-2; CDR3: CSVADPTTNYGYTF; DNA: TGCAGCGTTGCGGACCCAACAACCAACTATGGCTACACCTTC
V: TRBV10-3; size: few; D: TRBD2; J: TRBJ2-3; CDR3: CAIGEGIGTDTQYF; DNA: TGTGCCATCGGGGAGGGGATCGGCACAGATACGCAGTATTTT
V: TRBV4-1; size: NA; D: NA; J: TRBJ2-7; CDR3: CASSQGASGYYEQYF; DNA: TGCGCCAGCAGCCAAGGGGCCAGCGGGTACTACGAGCAGTACTTC
V: TRBV5-4; size: few; D: NA; J: TRBJ1-2; CDR3: CASRLTGAGGYTF; DNA: TGTGCCAGCAGACTGACGGGGGCTGGTGGCTACACCTTC
V: TRBV29-1; size: NA; D: NA; J: TRBJ2-5; CDR3: CSVERLASETQYF; DNA: TGCAGCGTTGAACGGCTAGCGTCAGAGACCCAGTACTTC
V: TRBV29-1; size: few; D: TRBD1; J: TRBJ2-7; CDR3: CSVESDRDYEQYF; DNA: TGCAGCGTTGAATCGGACAGGGACTACGAGCAGTACTTC
V: TRBV10-1; size: NA; D: TRBD2; J: TRBJ2-3; CDR3: CASSRTGLDTDTQYF; DNA: TGCGCCAGCAGCCGTACGGGACTAGACACAGATACGCAGTATTTT
V: TRBV30; size: once; D: NA; J: TRBJ2-7; CDR3: CAWSVRGAQSYEQYF; DNA: TGTGCCTGGAGTGTACGGGGGGCGCAGAGTTACGAGCAGTACTTC
V: TRBV7-8; size: NA; D: TRBD1; J: TRBJ1-1; CDR3: CASSFGTGMNTEAFF; DNA: TGTGCCAGCAGCTTTGGGACAGGGATGAACACTGAAGCTTTCTTT
V: TRBV9; size: NA; D: NA; J: TRBJ2-5; CDR3: CASSVGFGVGQQETQYF; DNA: TGTGCCAGCAGCGTAGGGTTTGGAGTCGGACAGCAAGAGACCCAGTACTTC
V: TRBV5-1; size: NA; D: NA; J: TRBJ2-1; CDR3: CASSSEAAYNEQFF; DNA: TGCGCCAGCAGCTCCGAAGCGGCCTACAATGAGCAGTTCTTC
V: TRBV28; size: few; D: TRBD2; J: TRBJ2-1; CDR3: CASIESGSSGNEQFF; DNA: TGTGCCAGCATAGAAAGCGGGAGCTCCGGCAATGAGCAGTTCTTC
V: TRBV19; size: NA; D: TRBD2; J: TRBJ2-1; CDR3: CASSMTSGRATYNEQFF; DNA: TGTGCCAGTAGTATGACTAGCGGGAGGGCAACCTACAATGAGCAGTTCTTC
V: TRBV4-3; size: NA; D: TRBD1; J: TRBJ2-3; CDR3: CASSRAGTGPDTQYF; DNA: TGCGCCAGCAGCCGGGCCGGGACAGGACCAGATACGCAGTATTTT
V: TRBV11-2; size: few; D: TRBD1; J: TRBJ2-5; CDR3: CASSTSRGGGETQYF; DNA: TGTGCCAGCAGCACCTCCCGAGGGGGCGGAGAGACCCAGTACTTC
V: TRBV28; size: NA; D: NA; J: TRBJ2-1; CDR3: CASSFFDRMYNEQFF; DNA: TGTGCCAGCAGTTTTTTCGACAGGATGTACAATGAGCAGTTCTTC
V: TRBV6-5; size: once; D: NA; J: TRBJ2-1; CDR3: CASSYSASQRYNEQFF; DNA: TGTGCCAGCAGTTACTCGGCCAGCCAACGGTACAATGAGCAGTTCTTC
V: TRBV13; size: NA; D: NA; J: TRBJ2-1; CDR3: CASSLGWGRDNEQFF; DNA: TGTGCCAGCAGCTTAGGATGGGGGCGGGACAATGAGCAGTTCTTC
V: TRBV5-1; size: NA; D: TRBD1; J: TRBJ2-7; CDR3: CASSLGAGQGFYEQYF; DNA: TGCGCCAGCAGCCTCGGGGCCGGACAGGGTTTCTACGAGCAGTACTTC
V: TRBV5-1; size: NA; D: TRBD2; J: TRBJ2-5; CDR3: CASSISGRRETQYF; DNA: TGCGCCAGCAGCATTAGCGGGAGAAGAGAGACCCAGTACTTC
V: TRBV29-1; size: NA; D: NA; J: TRBJ2-3; CDR3: CSGSDTDTQYF; DNA: TGCAGCGGTAGCGACACAGATACGCAGTATTTT
V: TRBV10-3; size: few; D: NA; J: TRBJ2-5; CDR3: CAIRAGGQETQYF; DNA: TGTGCCATCAGGGCTGGGGGCCAAGAGACCCAGTACTTC
V: TRBV7-7; size: few; D: TRBD1; J: TRBJ2-1; CDR3: CASSPDRGAGNEQFF; DNA: TGTGCTAGCAGCCCTGACAGGGGGGCAGGAAATGAGCAGTTCTTC
V: TRBV9; size: NA; D: NA; J: TRBJ2-7; CDR3: CASSGVLGEQYF; DNA: TGTGCCAGCAGTGGGGTTTTAGGGGAGCAGTACTTC
V: TRBV9; size: NA; D: TRBD2; J: TRBJ2-3; CDR3: CASSVERLAEADTQYF; DNA: TGTGCCAGCAGCGTAGAAAGACTAGCGGAAGCAGATACGCAGTATTTT
V: TRBV19; size: NA; D: NA; J: TRBJ2-3; CDR3: CASSATGGTDTQYF; DNA: TGTGCCAGTAGTGCCACCGGAGGCACAGATACGCAGTATTTT
V: TRBV2; size: NA; D: NA; J: TRBJ2-1; CDR3: CASSTYAEQFF; DNA: TGTGCCAGCAGCACATATGCCGAGCAGTTCTTC
V: TRBV7-2; size: NA; D: NA; J: TRBJ2-3; CDR3: CASSPGPDYTQYF; DNA: TGTGCCAGCAGCCCGGGACCAGATTATACGCAGTATTTT
V: TRBV30; size: NA; D: TRBD2; J: TRBJ2-2; CDR3: CAWSFASGRELFF; DNA: TGTGCCTGGAGCTTCGCTAGCGGGAGGGAGCTGTTTTTT
V: TRBV10-3; size: NA; D: TRBD2; J: TRBJ2-5; CDR3: CAVTSGPTQETQYF; DNA: TGTGCCGTCACTAGCGGACCTACCCAAGAGACCCAGTACTTC
V: TRBV7-9; size: few; D: NA; J: TRBJ2-5; CDR3: CASSLARGEETQYF; DNA: TGTGCCAGCAGCTTAGCCAGGGGGGAAGAGACCCAGTACTTC
V: TRBV30; size: NA; D: NA; J: TRBJ1-2; CDR3: CAWSGLTGSGYTF; DNA: TGTGCCTGGAGTGGGTTAACAGGAAGCGGCTACACCTTC
V: TRBV20-1; size: NA; D: NA; J: TRBJ2-1; CDR3: CSARRRNEQFF; DNA: TGCAGTGCTAGAAGGCGCAATGAGCAGTTCTTC
V: TRBV2; size: few; D: NA; J: TRBJ2-5; CDR3: CASSDWKTQYF; DNA: TGTGCCAGCAGTGACTGGAAGACCCAGTACTTC
V: TRBV25-1; size: few; D: NA; J: TRBJ2-3; CDR3: CASSGVPDTQYF; DNA: TGTGCCAGCAGTGGAGTTCCAGATACGCAGTATTTT
V: TRBV19; size: few; D: NA; J: TRBJ2-3; CDR3: CASSMGLDTDTQYF; DNA: TGTGCCAGTAGTATGGGCCTGGACACAGATACGCAGTATTTT
V: TRBV5-1; size: few; D: NA; J: TRBJ2-1; CDR3: CASSLARPAGEQFF; DNA: TGCGCCAGCAGCTTGGCTCGGCCGGCAGGAGAGCAGTTCTTC
V: TRBV28; size: NA; D: NA; J: TRBJ1-2; CDR3: CASRPGTLSYGYTF; DNA: TGTGCCAGCAGGCCCGGGACGCTGAGCTATGGCTACACCTTC
V: TRBV7-2; size: few; D: NA; J: TRBJ2-1; CDR3: CASSLASSYNEQFF; DNA: TGTGCCAGCAGCTTAGCAAGCTCCTACAATGAGCAGTTCTTC
V: TRBV30; size: NA; D: TRBD2; J: TRBJ2-3; CDR3: CAWSVLAGYTDTQYF; DNA: TGTGCCTGGAGTGTACTAGCGGGGTATACAGATACGCAGTATTTT
V: TRBV7-2; size: few; D: NA; J: TRBJ2-1; CDR3: CASSFSYNEQFF; DNA: TGTGCCAGCAGTTTCTCCTACAATGAGCAGTTCTTC
V: TRBV4-1; size: NA; D: TRBD2; J: TRBJ2-7; CDR3: CASSQDLTSGRYEQYF; DNA: TGCGCCAGCAGCCAAGATCTGACTAGCGGGAGGTACGAGCAGTACTTC
V: TRBV7-9; size: NA; D: TRBD2; J: TRBJ2-1; CDR3: CASSLGASGFASSYNEQFF; DNA: TGTGCCAGCAGTTTAGGGGCTAGCGGGTTTGCAAGCTCCTACAATGAGCAGTTCTTC
V: TRBV29-1; size: few; D: NA; J: TRBJ1-3; CDR3: CSGGGGNTIYF; DNA: TGCAGCGGCGGGGGTGGAAACACCATATATTTT
V: TRBV27; size: NA; D: TRBD2; J: TRBJ2-5; CDR3: CASSLAGVGETQYF; DNA: TGTGCCAGCAGTTTAGCGGGAGTAGGGGAGACCCAGTACTTC
V: TRBV18; size: NA; D: NA; J: TRBJ2-1; CDR3: CASSGGTVNEQFF; DNA: TGTGCCAGCTCAGGGGGGACAGTCAATGAGCAGTTCTTC
V: TRBV6-6; size: few; D: TRBD2; J: TRBJ2-5; CDR3: CASSYSSGGRAETQYF; DNA: TGTGCCAGCAGTTACTCCTCGGGGGGGCGCGCGGAGACCCAGTACTTC
V: TRBV7-9; size: NA; D: TRBD2; J: TRBJ2-3; CDR3: CASSAGGDTQYF; DNA: TGTGCCAGCAGCGCGGGGGGAGATACGCAGTATTTT